The 16 T cell receptor beta chains in this list originate from one sample, sequenced in a study of cytomegalovirus exposure and HLA in healthy donors. With 60 Vbeta and 13 Jbeta primers, the PCR was carried out. The repertoire was sequenced with immunoSEQ multiplex PCR; TCRdb's copy has only in-frame clones and lacks some. The table lists over 80,000 clones, roughly four fifths of them singletons, with under 5.5% in the top ten. The sequencing input was PBMCs. Receptors were obtained from a man between 35 and 55 years old in good health and CMV-seropositive.

CDR3 protein: CASSANRGRGTEAFF. CDR3 DNA: TGTGCCAGCAGCGCTAACAGGGGGCGCGGTACTGAAGCTTTCTTT. The chain uses TRBV28 and TRBJ1-1; 9 bases match TRBD1. J was trimmed by 5 bases and V by 6 bases; bases with no gene match: 10. Germline V lookup: CDR1 MDHEN, CDR2 SYDVKM. This CDR3 has 15 residues. Full variable domain (remainder filled in from reference TRBV28 and TRBJ1-1): DVKVTQSSRYLVKRTGEKVFLECVQDMDHENMFWYRQDPGLGLRLIYFSYDVKMKEKGDIPEGYSVSREKKERFSLILESASTNQTSMYLCASSANRGRGTEAFFGQGTRLTVV.

V usage is TRBV7-3 and J usage is TRBJ2-7; 12 bases match TRBD2. CDR1 is SGHTA, CDR2 FQGTGA, per germline. This CDR3 has 19 residues. The trim removed 0 bases at V and 3 bases at J, leaving 12 bases unmatched. This CDR3 reads CASSLTLKTTSGGNYEQYF. CDR3 nucleotides: TGTGCCAGCAGCTTAACGTTAAAAACGACTAGCGGGGGAAACTACGAGCAGTACTTC.

V gene TRBV5-1 combines with J gene TRBJ2-5; D might be TRBD2 (6 bases). Per the germline V gene, CDR1 is SGHRS and CDR2 is YFSETQ. CDR3 length equals 14 residues. With 4 bases removed from V and 2 bases from J, the gap between germline ends came to 12 bases. The CDR3 DNA sequence: TGCGCCAGCAGCGCGGGACTGTATCAAGAGACCCAGTACTTC. Amino acid sequence: CASSAGLYQETQYF. Drawing the rest from reference TRBV5-1 and TRBJ2-5, the complete variable domain is KAGVTQTPRYLIKTRGQQVTLSCSPISGHRSVSWYQQTPGQGLQFLFEYFSETQRNKGNFPGRFSGRQFSNSRSEMNVSTLELGDSALYLCASSAGLYQETQYFGPGTRLLVL.

This clone was seen only once. This chain links TRBV5-4 with TRBJ2-2; D is possibly TRBD2 (6 bases). V was pared by 0 bases and J by 0 bases, with 12 bases between. This CDR3 spans 17 amino acids. Per the germline V gene, CDR1 is SGHNT and CDR2 is YYREEE (reference sequence). The CDR3 sequence is CASSLGRDWSNTGELFF. The DNA of the CDR3 is TGTGCCAGCAGCTTGGGGAGGGACTGGTCGAACACCGGGGAGCTGTTTTTT.

This clone was seen once. A read error may produce the germline difference seen at one junction end. The DNA of the CDR3 is TGTGCCGGCAGCTCCGGACAGGGGAGTAATTCACCCCTCCACTTT. Translated, it gives CAGSSGQGSNSPLHF. The chain joins TRBV11-3 to TRBJ1-6, with 9 positions matching TRBD1. In germline, CDR1 is SGHNT, CDR2 YENEEA. The CDR3 totals 15 residues.

In its sample, this clone was seen a few times. The rearrangement joins TRBV9 to TRBJ1-2; a possible D gene is TRBD1 (6 bases). Trimming took off 0 bases at V and 6 bases at J, with 18 bases between the two ends. The CDR3 length is 16 residues. Looked up from germline, CDR1 is SGDLS and CDR2 is YYNGEE. The CDR3 sequence is CASSVGGLAGLNGYTF. The CDR3 DNA reads as TGTGCCAGCAGCGTAGGGGGGCTGGCGGGTTTAAATGGCTACACCTTC. Full variable domain (missing parts from reference TRBV9 and TRBJ1-2): DSGVTQTPKHLITATGQRVTLRCSPRSGDLSVYWYQQSLDQGLQFLIQYYNGEERAKGNILERFSAQQFPDLHSELNLSSLELGDSALYFCASSVGGLAGLNGYTFGSGTRLTVV.

This chain connects TRBV7-8 to TRBJ1-5, with D possibly TRBD1 on 6 matching bases. Germline-derived CDR1 and CDR2 are SGHVS and FQNEAQ. The CDR3 totals 15 residues. V shed 4 bases and J shed 2 bases, with 12 bases lying between them. In nucleotides, the CDR3 is TGTGCCAGCAGCTCTTCCTCAGGGGGCAATCAGCCCCAGCATTTT. Its translation: CASSSSSGGNQPQHF.

The rearrangement uses TRBV9 and TRBJ1-6; TRBD1 matches 8 bases. The CDR3 has 16 residues. V lost 4 bases to trimming and J lost 5 bases; unmatched junction nucleotides: 8. The V gene's germline CDR1 is SGDLS and CDR2 YYNGEE. The CDR3 nucleotides read TGTGCCAGCAGCCCCCGACAGGGGCGGGATAATTCACCCCTCCACTTT. It specifies CASSPRQGRDNSPLHF. The full variable domain, its missing parts supplied by reference TRBV9 and TRBJ1-6, is DSGVTQTPKHLITATGQRVTLRCSPRSGDLSVYWYQQSLDQGLQFLIQYYNGEERAKGNILERFSAQQFPDLHSELNLSSLELGDSALYFCASSPRQGRDNSPLHFGNGTRLTVT.

The chain is built from TRBV19 and TRBJ2-5, with 9 nucleotides matching TRBD1. After removal of 2 bases from V and 2 bases from J, the junction contained 3 bases not matched to a gene. The CDR3 has 15 residues. Per the germline V gene, CDR1 is LNHDA and CDR2 is SQIVND (reference sequence). DNA for the CDR3: TGTGCCAGTAGTATAACAGGGGGCGGGCAAGAGACCCAGTACTTC. This gives the protein CASSITGGGQETQYF.

V gene TRBV19 combines with J gene TRBJ1-1, with 7 nucleotides matching TRBD1. V trimming: 1 base; J trimming: 6 bases; junction bases outside the gene matches: 5. Germline V CDR1 and CDR2: LNHDA, SQIVND (reference sequence). This CDR3 is 14 amino acids long. As DNA, the CDR3 is TGTGCCAGTAGTATAGGACAGGGATTCCCTGAAGCTTTCTTT. Residues: CASSIGQGFPEAFF.

The chain combines TRBV14 with TRBJ2-1, with D hard to call. The CDR3 length is 14 residues. With 3 bases removed from V and 4 bases from J, the gap between germline ends came to 10 bases. Germline CDR1 SGHDN, CDR2 FVKESK. As DNA, the CDR3 is TGTGCCAGCAGCCACCTGACAAAATACAATGAGCAGTTCTTC. Protein: CASSHLTKYNEQFF.

The genes are TRBV5-1 and TRBJ2-7, with 11 bases matching TRBD2. This CDR3 region has 18 residues. V lost 2 bases to trimming and J lost 2 bases; unmatched junction nucleotides: 12. Germline CDR1 SGHRS, CDR2 YFSETQ. The CDR3 sequence is CASSLGTSGGGIPYEQYF. CDR3 in DNA: TGCGCCAGCAGCTTAGGGACTAGCGGAGGGGGAATCCCCTACGAGCAGTACTTC.

In its sample, this clone ranks as medium-sized. V and J are TRBV11-2 and TRBJ2-1, with D tentatively TRBD2 (5 bases). CDR3 length equals 12 residues. Germline values: CDR1 SGHAT, CDR2 FQNNGV. The V end lost 5 bases, the J end lost 6 bases, and 8 bases lay between the germline ends. The CDR3 DNA is TGTGCCAGCAGCCCGGGGTCCAATGAGCAGTTCTTC. Translated: CASSPGSNEQFF.

This clone was picked up one time. The chain links TRBV9 to TRBJ1-2; a weak D match, TRBD1 (5 bases). This CDR3 has 13 residues. Germline V gene sequence: CDR1 SGDLS, CDR2 YYNGEE. Trimming removed 3 bases at V and 2 bases at J, with 8 bases between. The DNA for the CDR3 is TGTGCCAGCAGCGGGGGCTCAAACTATGGCTACACCTTC. As protein: CASSGGSNYGYTF.

J is TRBJ1-2 and V is TRBV7-8, with no clear D. Between the trimmed V and J ends, which lost 1 base and 4 bases, there was a span of 7 bases. Germline V gene lookup returns CDR1 SGHVS and CDR2 FQNEAQ. This CDR3 has 13 amino acids. This CDR3 reads CASSLGTAYGYTF. CDR3 sequence (DNA): TGTGCCAGCAGCTTAGGTACAGCCTATGGCTACACCTTC.

Written as DNA, the CDR3 is TGCGCCAGCAGTGAGTCGTCATCTAGCGGGGGGACTCTGGATACGCAGTATTTT. It translates to CASSESSSSGGTLDTQYF. The rearrangement links TRBV10-1 to TRBJ2-3; 11 bases match TRBD2. Trimming cost V 0 bases and J 6 bases; bases outside gene matches: 11. The CDR3 length is 18 residues. CDR1 is WNHNN and CDR2 is SYGVQD in the germline V gene (reference sequence).